A selection of T cell receptor beta chains follows, all from one sample in a study of CD4 T cells in relation to SARS-CoV-2 and coronaviruses. Sequencing used immunoSEQ multiplex PCR; TCRdb keeps in-frame clones, though not all of them. The repertoire holds just under 65,000 clones, with 94% as singletons. The sample comprised naive CD4+ T cells from PBMCs. Receptors originate from a human donor in good health. Both conserved end residues are part of each CDR3. D genes are given only for firm matches. Expanded clones get a size class; other rows say once, few or many, or leave the size out.

D	V	J	size	CDR3	DNA
TRBD1	TRBV7-3	TRBJ2-1	.	CASSPQIRTGGVDEQFF	TGTGCCAGCAGCCCGCAGATACGGACAGGGGGAGTTGATGAGCAGTTCTTC
TRBD2	TRBV2	TRBJ2-3	.	CASRLAGVTTDTQYF	TGTGCCAGCAGACTCGCGGGAGTAACTACAGATACGCAGTATTTT
.	TRBV6-2/TRBV6-3	TRBJ1-2	.	CASSYFGGNYGYTF	TGTGCCAGCAGTTACTTCGGGGGCAACTATGGCTACACCTTC
TRBD1	TRBV6-1	TRBJ1-2	.	CASCRTGGDYGYTF	TGTGCCAGCTGCAGGACAGGGGGCGACTATGGCTACACCTTC
TRBD1	TRBV5-1	TRBJ1-2	once	CASSLDASGTGGSFNGYTF	TGCGCCAGCAGCTTGGACGCTTCCGGGACAGGGGGATCCTTTAATGGCTACACCTTC
.	TRBV5-1	TRBJ2-3	.	CASSYNADTQYF	TGCGCCAGCAGCTATAACGCCGATACGCAGTATTTT
.	TRBV6-1	TRBJ2-7	.	CASSDGGTYEQYF	TGTGCCAGCAGTGATGGCGGAACCTACGAGCAGTACTTC
.	TRBV5-1	TRBJ1-5	.	CASSPRAGSNQPQHF	TGCGCCAGCAGTCCACGGGCGGGGAGCAATCAGCCCCAGCATTTT
TRBD1	TRBV6-5	TRBJ1-2	.	CASEGAGGNYGYTF	TGTGCCAGCGAGGGGGCAGGGGGCAACTATGGCTACACCTTC
TRBD2	TRBV3-1/TRBV3-2	TRBJ2-5	.	CASSPGLAANQETQYF	TGTGCCAGCAGCCCGGGACTAGCTGCCAATCAAGAGACCCAGTACTTC
TRBD1	TRBV28	TRBJ2-2	.	CASKSSGTGSSGELFF	TGTGCCAGCAAATCCTCCGGGACAGGGAGTTCCGGGGAGCTGTTTTTT
.	TRBV24-1	TRBJ2-3	.	CATSASDTQYF	TGTGCCACCAGTGCTTCAGATACGCAGTATTTT
TRBD2	TRBV19	TRBJ2-5	.	CASSNRLAGRETQYF	TGTGCCAGTAGTAATCGACTAGCGGGACGGGAGACCCAGTACTTC
TRBD1	TRBV19	TRBJ1-1	.	CASRRTGGLVTEAFF	TGTGCCAGTAGAAGGACAGGGGGGTTGGTCACTGAAGCTTTCTTT
.	TRBV6-6	TRBJ1-2	once	CASSYSRGSNYGYTF	TGTGCCAGCAGTTACTCACGGGGCTCTAACTATGGCTACACCTTC
TRBD1	TRBV5-1	TRBJ2-7	.	CASRSRQGASYEQYF	TGCGCCAGCAGGTCGCGACAGGGGGCTTCCTACGAGCAGTACTTC
TRBD1	TRBV19	TRBJ1-1	.	CASSRDRGIEAFF	TGTGCCAGCAGCCGGGACAGGGGTATTGAAGCTTTCTTT
.	TRBV27	TRBJ1-1	.	CASSLSGAGVGAEAFF	TGTGCCAGCAGTTTATCAGGGGCGGGGGTAGGGGCTGAAGCTTTCTTT
TRBD1	TRBV6-6	TRBJ2-7	.	CASSYYRTGVSGEQYF	TGTGCCAGCAGTTATTATCGGACAGGGGTTTCTGGCGAGCAGTACTTC
.	TRBV6-5	TRBJ1-6	.	CAVGSFGTLILHF	TGTGCCGTAGGCAGTTTCGGGACCCTTATCCTCCACTTT
TRBD2	TRBV11-3	TRBJ2-5	.	CASSTGLAGAETQYF	TGTGCCAGCAGCACCGGACTAGCGGGAGCGGAGACCCAGTACTTC
TRBD2	TRBV19	TRBJ2-7	.	CATAGGYEQYF	TGTGCCACTGCGGGGGGCTACGAGCAGTACTTC
TRBD2	TRBV13	TRBJ2-5	.	CASTPLGLAGPKTQYF	TGTGCCAGCACCCCCCTAGGGCTAGCGGGACCGAAGACCCAGTACTTC
.	TRBV4-2	TRBJ2-2	.	CASRSQRGQNTGELFF	TGTGCCAGCAGGAGCCAACGAGGACAGAACACCGGGGAGCTGTTTTTT
TRBD1	TRBV6-1	TRBJ1-1	once	CASSTRDRMNTEAFF	TGTGCCAGCAGCACGCGGGACAGGATGAACACTGAAGCTTTCTTT
TRBD2	TRBV19	TRBJ2-2	.	CASIRSGVNTGELFF	TGTGCCAGTATCCGTAGCGGGGTAAACACCGGGGAGCTGTTTTTT
.	TRBV12-3/TRBV12-4	TRBJ2-1	.	CASSSSRGNEQFF	TGTGCCAGCAGTTCCTCTAGGGGGAATGAGCAGTTCTTC
TRBD2	TRBV18	TRBJ2-3	.	CASSSLAGGRDTQYF	TGTGCCAGCTCGTCACTAGCGGGAGGTCGAGATACGCAGTATTTT
TRBD1	TRBV5-1	TRBJ1-5	.	CASSLGTGSNQPQHF	TGCGCCAGCAGCCTAGGGACAGGGAGCAATCAGCCCCAGCATTTT
.	TRBV28	TRBJ2-3	.	CASSLVGVTDTQYF	TGTGCCAGCAGTTTGGTAGGGGTTACAGATACGCAGTATTTT
TRBD2	TRBV18	TRBJ2-1	.	CASSPGLAGINEQFF	TGTGCCAGCTCACCGGGACTAGCGGGGATAAATGAGCAGTTCTTC
TRBD1	TRBV24-1	TRBJ1-5	.	CATSDNGQGIQPQHF	TGTGCCACCAGTGATAATGGACAGGGGATCCAGCCCCAGCATTTT
.	TRBV29-1	TRBJ1-5	.	CSVAGQDNQPQHF	TGCAGCGTTGCAGGACAAGATAATCAGCCCCAGCATTTT
.	TRBV21-1	TRBJ2-7	.	CASSKSRTSGSAYEQYF	TGTGCCAGCAGCAAATCGAGGACTAGCGGGAGTGCTTACGAGCAGTACTTC
.	TRBV3-1/TRBV3-2	TRBJ1-3	.	CASSQEVGASSGNTIYF	TGTGCCAGCAGCCAAGAAGTGGGGGCCAGCTCTGGAAACACCATATATTTT
.	TRBV19	TRBJ2-2	.	CASSIRRRDSGGELFF	TGTGCCAGTAGTATAAGGCGCAGGGATAGTGGGGGGGAGCTGTTTTTT
TRBD1	TRBV19	TRBJ2-4	.	CARTRTPQGKNIQYF	TGTGCCAGGACCAGAACCCCACAGGGGAAAAACATTCAGTACTTC
.	TRBV5-1	TRBJ2-3	.	CASSPGVRGTDTQYF	TGCGCCAGCAGCCCCGGGGTCCGGGGCACAGATACGCAGTATTTT
TRBD2	TRBV7-3	TRBJ2-3	once	CASSDSGRALDTQYF	TGTGCCAGCAGCGATAGCGGGAGGGCTTTAGATACGCAGTATTTT
.	TRBV14	TRBJ2-1	.	CASSQFDSSVEQFF	TGTGCCAGCAGCCAATTTGACAGTTCCGTCGAGCAGTTCTTC
TRBD1	TRBV4-2	TRBJ2-6	.	CASSQRTGYGSGSRSGANVLTF	TGTGCCAGCAGCCAACGGACAGGGTACGGGAGCGGGTCAAGGTCTGGGGCCAACGTCCTGACTTTC
.	TRBV7-9	TRBJ1-5	.	CASSLGTGSLSNQPQHF	TGTGCCAGCAGCTTGGGAACCGGCAGCCTTAGCAATCAGCCCCAGCATTTT